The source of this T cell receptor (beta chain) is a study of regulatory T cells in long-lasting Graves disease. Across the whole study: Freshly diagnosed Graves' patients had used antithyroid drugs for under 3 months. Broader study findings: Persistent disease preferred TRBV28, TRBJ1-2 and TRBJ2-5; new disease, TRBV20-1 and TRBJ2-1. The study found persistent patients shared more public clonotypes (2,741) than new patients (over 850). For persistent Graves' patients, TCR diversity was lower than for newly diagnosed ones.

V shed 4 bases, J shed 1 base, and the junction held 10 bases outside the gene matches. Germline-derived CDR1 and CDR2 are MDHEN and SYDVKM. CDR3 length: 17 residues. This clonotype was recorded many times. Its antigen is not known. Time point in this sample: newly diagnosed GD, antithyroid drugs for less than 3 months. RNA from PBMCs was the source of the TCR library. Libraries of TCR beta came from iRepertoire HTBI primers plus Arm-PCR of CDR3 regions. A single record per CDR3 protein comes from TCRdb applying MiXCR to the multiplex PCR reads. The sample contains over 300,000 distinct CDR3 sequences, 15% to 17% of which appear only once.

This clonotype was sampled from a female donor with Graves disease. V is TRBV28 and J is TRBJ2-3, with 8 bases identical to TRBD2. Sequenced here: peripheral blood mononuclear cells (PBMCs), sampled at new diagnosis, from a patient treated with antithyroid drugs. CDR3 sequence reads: CASSSPLGREGTDTQYF. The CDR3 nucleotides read TGTGCCAGCAGTTCTCCCCTGGGGCGGGAGGGCACAGATACGCAGTATTTT.